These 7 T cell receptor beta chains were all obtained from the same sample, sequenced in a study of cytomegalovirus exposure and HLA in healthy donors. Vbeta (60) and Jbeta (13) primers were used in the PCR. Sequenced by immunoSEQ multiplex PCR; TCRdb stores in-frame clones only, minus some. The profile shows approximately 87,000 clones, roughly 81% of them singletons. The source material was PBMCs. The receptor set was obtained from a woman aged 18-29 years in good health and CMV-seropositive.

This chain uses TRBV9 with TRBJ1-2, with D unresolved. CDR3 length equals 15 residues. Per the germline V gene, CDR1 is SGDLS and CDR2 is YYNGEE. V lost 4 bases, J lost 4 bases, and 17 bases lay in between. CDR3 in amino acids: CASSTGDRGSYGYTF. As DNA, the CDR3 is TGTGCCAGCAGCACCGGAGACCGAGGGAGCTATGGCTACACCTTC.

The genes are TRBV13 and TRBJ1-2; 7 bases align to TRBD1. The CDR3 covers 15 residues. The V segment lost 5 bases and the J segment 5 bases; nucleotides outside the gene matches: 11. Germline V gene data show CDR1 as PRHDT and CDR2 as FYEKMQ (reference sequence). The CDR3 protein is CASSTGQEKPYGYTF. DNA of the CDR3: TGTGCCAGCAGCACTGGACAGGAGAAACCGTATGGCTACACCTTC.

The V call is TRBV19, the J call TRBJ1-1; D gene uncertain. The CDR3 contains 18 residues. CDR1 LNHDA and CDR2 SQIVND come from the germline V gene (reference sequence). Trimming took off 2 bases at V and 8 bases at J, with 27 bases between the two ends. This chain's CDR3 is CASSISGAVERVIKEAFF. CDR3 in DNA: TGTGCCAGTAGTATAAGTGGCGCGGTAGAAAGAGTAATTAAGGAAGCTTTCTTT.

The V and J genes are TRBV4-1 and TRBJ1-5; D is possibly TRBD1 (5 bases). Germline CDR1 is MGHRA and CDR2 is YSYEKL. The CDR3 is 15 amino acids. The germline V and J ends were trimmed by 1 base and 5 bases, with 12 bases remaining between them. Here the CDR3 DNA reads TGCGCCAGCAGCCAAGCCTTTGCAGGGTATCAGCCCCAGCATTTT. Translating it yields CASSQAFAGYQPQHF.

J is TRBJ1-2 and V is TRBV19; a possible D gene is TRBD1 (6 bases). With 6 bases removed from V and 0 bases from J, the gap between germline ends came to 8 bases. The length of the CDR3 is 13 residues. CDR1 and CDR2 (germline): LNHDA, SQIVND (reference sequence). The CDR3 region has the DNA TGTGCCAGTAGAAGGACAGCTAACTATGGCTACACCTTC. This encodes CASRRTANYGYTF.

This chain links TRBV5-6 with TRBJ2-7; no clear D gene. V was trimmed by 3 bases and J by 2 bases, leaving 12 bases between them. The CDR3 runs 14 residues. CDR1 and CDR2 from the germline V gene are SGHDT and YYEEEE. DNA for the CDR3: TGTGCCAGCAGCTCGTTCGACAATACCTACGAGCAGTACTTC. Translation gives CASSSFDNTYEQYF.

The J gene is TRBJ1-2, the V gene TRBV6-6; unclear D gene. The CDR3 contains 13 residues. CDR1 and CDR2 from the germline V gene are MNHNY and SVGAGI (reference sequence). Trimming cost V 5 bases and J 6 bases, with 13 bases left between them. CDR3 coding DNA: TGTGCCAGCAGTGGTTATAAAGAGGATGGCTACACCTTC. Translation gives CASSGYKEDGYTF.